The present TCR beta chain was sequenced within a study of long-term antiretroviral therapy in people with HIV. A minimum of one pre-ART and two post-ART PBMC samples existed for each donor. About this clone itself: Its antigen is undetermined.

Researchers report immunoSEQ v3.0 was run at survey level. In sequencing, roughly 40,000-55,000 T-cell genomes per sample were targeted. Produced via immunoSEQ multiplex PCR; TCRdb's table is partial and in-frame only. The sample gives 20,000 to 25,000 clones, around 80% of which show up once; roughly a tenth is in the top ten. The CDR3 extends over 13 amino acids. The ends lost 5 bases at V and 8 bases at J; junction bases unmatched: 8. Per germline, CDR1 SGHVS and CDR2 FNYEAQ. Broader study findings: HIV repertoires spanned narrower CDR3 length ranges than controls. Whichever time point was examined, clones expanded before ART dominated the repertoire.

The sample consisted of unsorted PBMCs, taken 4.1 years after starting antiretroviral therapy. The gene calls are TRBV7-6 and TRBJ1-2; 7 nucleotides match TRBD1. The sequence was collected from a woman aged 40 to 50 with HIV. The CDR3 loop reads CASSRQGAQGYTF. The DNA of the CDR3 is TGTGCCAGCAGCCGACAGGGAGCTCAAGGCTACACCTTC.